What follows are 24 T cell receptor beta chains derived from one specimen sequenced in a study of T cells in Graves' hyperthyroidism and ophthalmopathy (dated by TCRdb to the late 2010s). Preparation of the library involved multiplex PCR. Data came from an Illumina HiSeq 2000. Amplification of TCR beta CDR3 regions was carried out from RNA transcripts. The TCR CDR3 was subjected to a first round of RT-PCR using the HTBI primer set and the Qiagen OneStep RT-PCR kit. Starting from the raw public reads, TCRdb applied fastp trimming at Q25, assembled clones with MiXCR and retained in-frame beta chains. Rows with one shared CDR3 protein collapse into an entry with the most common genes and DNA. The sample table records hundreds of thousands of distinct CDR3 sequences; about 45% of these occur just once. The ten largest clones capture approximately 8.2% of the sample. The source material was peripheral blood or thyroid tissue (not recorded which). The receptors were sampled from a woman under 30 with Graves' hyperthyroidism. Donor details come from another sample of the same person, matched by shared clones.

This clonotype was counted at least ten times. V and J are TRBV7-9 and TRBJ1-3; D is unclear. V gave up 5 bases and J gave up 2 bases, with 13 bases separating them. The germline V gene has CDR1 SEHNR and CDR2 FQNEAQ (reference sequence). The CDR3 length is 15 residues. Here the CDR3 DNA reads TGTGCCAGCAGCCCCCGGGGAGTCGCTGGAAACACCATATATTTT. As protein: CASSPRGVAGNTIYF.

This clonotype was recorded a few times. The gene calls are TRBV19 and TRBJ2-2; tentatively, D is TRBD1 (6 bases). V shed 4 bases and J shed 3 bases, with 9 bases lying between them. The CDR3 runs to 14 residues. Germline V gene lookup returns CDR1 LNHDA and CDR2 SQIVND (reference sequence). The CDR3 coding sequence is TGTGCCAGTAGTAGGGACACCTACACCGGGGAGCTGTTTTTT. Translation: CASSRDTYTGELFF.

Remarks on this clonotype: A much larger clone sits a single nucleotide away, making a read error possible. The chain uses TRBV20-1 and TRBJ2-5; 8 bases agree with TRBD2. Germline CDR1 reads DFQATT; CDR2 reads SNEGSKA (reference sequence). The CDR3 is made up of 14 amino acids. CDR3 sequence (DNA): TGCAGTGCTAGAGATCAGGGACTAGGGGAGACCCATTACTTC. Protein product: CSARDQGLGETHYF.

As for this clonotype: This may arise from a read error, as a much more abundant clone is one base away. V is TRBV5-4 and J is TRBJ2-5; D may be TRBD2 (6 bases). The CDR3 runs 15 residues. Germline V gene lookup returns CDR1 SGHNT and CDR2 YYREEE (reference sequence). CDR3 amino acids: CAGRRAAVWGETQYF. In DNA, the CDR3 is TGTGCCGGCAGGAGGGCGGCAGTTTGGGGTGAGACCCAGTACTTC.

This clonotype was detected a few times. A single base separates this from a much larger clone, so it may be a read error. V is TRBV13 and J is TRBJ1-1, with D uncertain. Trimming removed 6 bases from V and 1 base from J, with 6 bases in between. This CDR3 has 12 amino acids. The germline V gene has CDR1 PRHDT and CDR2 FYEKMQ (reference sequence). The CDR3 bases are TGTGCCAGCAGAAGGGAGAACACTGAAGCTTTCTTT. Residues: CASRRENTEAFF.

The chain has TRBV7-9 and TRBJ1-5; D is ambiguous. Germline lookup yields CDR1 SEHNR and CDR2 FQNEAQ (reference sequence). Trimming pared 3 bases from V and 2 bases from J, leaving 14 bases between. The CDR3 length is 16 residues. This CDR3 reads CASSFSRAGGNQPQHF. The CDR3 DNA is TGTGCCAGCAGCTTTTCCCGGGCCGGAGGCAATCAGCCCCAGCATTTT.

This clonotype has at least ten counts. The CDR3 here is CASSLDSRYGYTF. For the CDR3, the DNA is TGTGCCAGCTCACTGGACAGTCGCTATGGCTACACCTTC. The chain uses TRBV7-9 and TRBJ1-2; possible D gene TRBD1, 6 bases. Trimming stripped 8 bases from V and 4 bases from J, with 14 bases between. Germline CDR1 is SEHNR and CDR2 is FQNEAQ (reference sequence). The CDR3 covers 13 residues.

This chain joins TRBV5-1 and TRBJ2-5; D possibly corresponds to TRBD1 (5 bases). Looked up from germline, CDR1 is SGHRS and CDR2 is YFSETQ. This CDR3 has 13 residues. V lost 4 bases and J 1 base, leaving 8 bases between the germline ends. DNA of the CDR3: TGCGCCAGCAGCGACGACAGCCAAGAGACCCAGTACTTC. Protein sequence: CASSDDSQETQYF.

This chain uses TRBV24-1 with TRBJ1-1, with D possibly matching TRBD1 (5 bases). The V end was cut by 3 bases, the J end by 8 bases, with 12 bases between. The germline gives CDR1 KGHDR, CDR2 SFDVKD. The CDR3 runs 13 residues. The CDR3 spells CATSDAGREEAFF. The CDR3 nucleotides are TGTGCCACCAGTGATGCGGGCAGGGAAGAAGCTTTCTTT.

V gene TRBV10-3 combines with J gene TRBJ1-2; tentatively, D is TRBD1 (6 bases). Trimming shortened V by 0 bases and J by 7 bases, and 15 bases separated the two germline ends. Germline V gives CDR1 ENHRY, CDR2 SYGVKD. This CDR3 is 15 amino acids long. As DNA, the CDR3 is TGTGCCATCAGTGAGTCGAGTGCAGGGGAATTTGGCTACACCTTC. Protein product: CAISESSAGEFGYTF.

V gene TRBV9 combines with J gene TRBJ2-7; 14 bases align to TRBD2. The CDR3 is 15 amino acids. J gave up 4 bases and V 7 bases, and 7 bases lay outside the gene matches. From germline, CDR1 is SGDLS and CDR2 YYNGEE. The CDR3 DNA reads as TGTGCCAGCTCCTACGGGACTAGCGGGAGTTACGAGCAGTACTTC. It codes for CASSYGTSGSYEQYF. Full variable domain (rest looked up from reference TRBV9 and TRBJ2-7): DSGVTQTPKHLITATGQRVTLRCSPRSGDLSVYWYQQSLDQGLQFLIQYYNGEERAKGNILERFSAQQFPDLHSELNLSSLELGDSALYFCASSYGTSGSYEQYFGPGTRLTVT.

Comments on this clonotype: Given a much more abundant clone one base away, this may be a read error. V is TRBV9 and J is TRBJ2-5; no definite D call. The germline V gene encodes CDR1 SGDLS and CDR2 YYNGEE. This CDR3 spans 13 amino acids. The CDR3 reads CASSHLVQEIQYF. The CDR3 DNA reads TGTGCCAGCAGCCACCTCGTCCAAGAGATCCAGTACTTC.

The CDR3 is CSVGRERNTIYF. For the CDR3, the DNA is TGCAGCGTGGGCAGGGAGAGAAACACCATATATTTT. The rearrangement joins TRBV29-1 to TRBJ1-3; possible D gene TRBD1, 5 bases. CDR3 size: 12 residues. V was trimmed by 6 bases and J by 5 bases, leaving 11 bases between them. CDR1 and CDR2 (germline): SQVTM, ANQGSEA.

This clonotype was picked up one time. CDR3 loop: CASLLPGAGKGEQYF. Here the CDR3 DNA reads TGTGCCAGCCTTCTCCCAGGGGCGGGAAAGGGGGAGCAGTACTTC. The chain recombines TRBV2 with TRBJ2-7; D tentatively reads TRBD1 or TRBD2 (6 bases each). The CDR3 has 15 residues. Trimming removed 8 bases at V and 7 bases at J, with 24 bases between. The germline gives CDR1 SNHLY, CDR2 FYNNEI.

As for this clonotype: A read error may produce the germline difference seen at one junction end. This rearrangement joins TRBV10-2 to TRBJ1-6; 7 bases fit TRBD1. The CDR3 covers 12 residues. CDR1 is WSHSY, CDR2 SAAADI, per germline. CDR3 in DNA: TGTGCCTCGAGACAGGGTAGTTCACCCCTCCACTTT. Translated: CASRQGSSPLHF.

The rearrangement joins TRBV7-6 to TRBJ2-2; 8 bases map to TRBD1. V shed 2 bases and J 7 bases; nucleotides not matched to a gene: 6. CDR1 SGHVS and CDR2 FNYEAQ come from the germline V gene. The CDR3 loop spans 15 amino acids. CDR3 bases: TGTGCCAGCAGCTTAAGGACAGGGCTAATCGGGGAGCTGTTTTTT. Protein sequence: CASSLRTGLIGELFF.

J is TRBJ2-5 and V is TRBV7-6; D is possibly TRBD1 or TRBD2 (6 bases each). V gave up 5 bases and J gave up 4 bases, with 20 bases separating them. Germline CDR1 is SGHVS and CDR2 is FNYEAQ. CDR3 length equals 16 residues. The CDR3 DNA reads as TGTGCCAGCAGCCGGGCAGGAGGGGGAATTTCAGAGACCCAGTACTTC. Translated: CASSRAGGGISETQYF.

This sequence joins TRBV7-2 and TRBJ1-2; D not certain. The CDR3 has 15 amino acids. Trimming removed 5 bases at V and 6 bases at J, with 19 bases between. CDR1 is SGHTA, CDR2 FQGNSA, per germline. In DNA, the CDR3 is TGTGCCAGCAGCAGGAGACGCGACGCAGGACATGGCTACACCTTC. Its protein is CASSRRRDAGHGYTF.

The CDR3 sequence: CATSSRQGSPLHF. The CDR3 DNA follows: TGTGCCACCAGCAGCAGACAGGGCTCACCCCTCCACTTT. J is TRBJ1-6 and V is TRBV15; 7 bases match TRBD1. V lost 3 bases, J lost 10 bases, and 3 bases stayed unmatched. The germline CDR1 and CDR2 sequences are LNHNV and YYDKDF (reference sequence). The CDR3 runs to 13 residues.

CDR3 nucleotide sequence: TGTGCCAGCAGCTTAGATGGCCCCGGCTACGAGCAGTACTTC. Its protein product is CASSLDGPGYEQYF. The chain combines TRBV11-2 with TRBJ2-7; D not resolved. V was shortened by 0 bases and J by 3 bases, with 9 bases between the two germline ends. Germline values: CDR1 SGHAT, CDR2 FQNNGV. The CDR3 covers 14 residues. Variable domain in full (rest from reference TRBV11-2 and TRBJ2-7): EAGVAQSPRYKIIEKRQSVAFWCNPISGHATLYWYQQILGQGPKLLIQFQNNGVVDDSQLPKDRFSAERLKGVDSTLKIQPAKLEDSAVYLCASSLDGPGYEQYFGPGTRLTVT.

This sequence joins TRBV14 and TRBJ1-4; D is unclear. Trimming took 4 bases from V and 0 from J, leaving 9 bases between them. Germline-derived CDR1 and CDR2 are SGHDN and FVKESK. CDR3 length equals 15 residues. CDR3 amino acids: CASSRVPATNEKLFF. CDR3 nucleotides: TGTGCCAGCAGCCGAGTACCGGCAACTAATGAAAAACTGTTTTTT.

This clonotype has at least ten counts. The CDR3 DNA is TGTGCCACCAGCAGAGTGACAGGATTATCCTACGAGCAGTACTTC. Amino acid sequence: CATSRVTGLSYEQYF. The chain combines TRBV15 with TRBJ2-7, with D possibly TRBD1 on 6 matching bases. Germline V gives CDR1 LNHNV, CDR2 YYDKDF (reference sequence). Between the trimmed V and J ends, which lost 1 base and 1 base, there was a span of 11 bases. The CDR3 loop spans 15 amino acids.

The V gene is TRBV7-6, the J gene TRBJ2-1; the D is unclear. CDR1 and CDR2 (germline): SGHVS, FNYEAQ. Between the trimmed V and J ends, which lost 0 bases and 8 bases, there was a span of 8 bases. This CDR3 is built from 13 residues. Here the CDR3 reads CASSLALHDEQFF. For the CDR3, the DNA is TGTGCCAGCAGCTTAGCGTTACATGATGAGCAGTTCTTC.

There are many counts of this clonotype. The chain joins TRBV29-1 to TRBJ1-3; D is unresolved. This CDR3 region has 14 residues. The ends were cut back, 0 bases at V and 4 bases at J, with 10 bases in the middle. Germline loops: CDR1 SQVTM, CDR2 ANQGSEA. CDR3 nucleotide sequence: TGCAGCGTTGAAGAGCCAGGAAGGGGAAACACCATATATTTT. It translates to CSVEEPGRGNTIYF.